A selection of T cell receptor beta chains follows, all from one sample in a study of blood T cell repertoires in COVID-19. Clones were sequenced by immunoSEQ multiplex PCR, and TCRdb holds only the in-frame ones, with some missing. The sample consists of around 200,000 clones, about 89% of them appearing once. Sequencing was carried out using peripheral blood. The receptors stem from a man aged 70 or older with acute or convalescent COVID-19. CDR3s include the opening cysteine and the closing phenylalanine or tryptophan. D genes are given only for firm matches. Not every row has a clone size; where given, it reads once, few, many or a size class.

D gene: NA
V gene: TRBV19
J gene: TRBJ2-5
clone size: NA
CDR3 DNA: TGTGCCAGTAGTATACAGCTTGGGGGGTCAGAGACCCAGTACTTC
CDR3 protein: CASSIQLGGSETQYF

D gene: TRBD2
V gene: TRBV7-3
J gene: TRBJ2-1
clone size: few
CDR3 DNA: TGTGCCAGCAGCCGACTCCCCGCAGCGGGGTACAATGAGCAGTTCTTC
CDR3 protein: CASSRLPAAGYNEQFF

D gene: TRBD2
V gene: TRBV10-3
J gene: TRBJ2-7
clone size: NA
CDR3 DNA: TGTGCCATCAGCGGACTAGCGGGAGGGCCCTACGAGCAGTACTTC
CDR3 protein: CAISGLAGGPYEQYF

D gene: NA
V gene: TRBV18
J gene: TRBJ1-2
clone size: few
CDR3 DNA: TGTGCCAGCTCACCCACAGCGGGCTCTGGCTACACCTTC
CDR3 protein: CASSPTAGSGYTF

D gene: TRBD2
V gene: TRBV7-2
J gene: TRBJ2-5
clone size: NA
CDR3 DNA: TGTGCCAGCAGCTTAGTTAACGGGAGGGAGACCCAGTACTTC
CDR3 protein: CASSLVNGRETQYF

D gene: TRBD2
V gene: TRBV5-1
J gene: TRBJ2-3
clone size: NA
CDR3 DNA: TGCGCCAGCAGCCTACTAGCGGGTTTTGGGGGCACGCAGTATTTT
CDR3 protein: CASSLLAGFGGTQYF

D gene: TRBD2
V gene: TRBV5-4
J gene: TRBJ2-1
clone size: NA
CDR3 DNA: TGTGCCAGCAGCCGCTCGCTAGCGGGGGGGCCCGGCAATGAGCAGTTCTTC
CDR3 protein: CASSRSLAGGPGNEQFF

D gene: NA
V gene: TRBV28
J gene: TRBJ1-5
clone size: NA
CDR3 DNA: TGTGCCAGCAGTCACGGCCTGGGTAGGAGGCAGCCCCAGCATTTT
CDR3 protein: CASSHGLGRRQPQHF

D gene: TRBD1
V gene: TRBV6-4
J gene: TRBJ1-5
clone size: NA
CDR3 DNA: TGTGCCAGCAGTTCAGGGGGCGATCAGCCCCAGCATTTT
CDR3 protein: CASSSGGDQPQHF

D gene: NA
V gene: TRBV3-1/TRBV3-2
J gene: TRBJ2-2
clone size: NA
CDR3 DNA: TGTGCCAGCAGCCCGATCGTCGGAGCTCGGAACACCGGGGAGCTGTTTTTT
CDR3 protein: CASSPIVGARNTGELFF

D gene: NA
V gene: TRBV5-1
J gene: TRBJ2-3
clone size: NA
CDR3 DNA: TGCGCCAGCAGCTTGATTGTCCACACAGATACGCAGTATTTT
CDR3 protein: CASSLIVHTDTQYF

D gene: NA
V gene: TRBV2
J gene: TRBJ1-2
clone size: NA
CDR3 DNA: TGTGCCAGCACGGTACGACAGGAAAACTATGGCTACACCTTC
CDR3 protein: CASTVRQENYGYTF

D gene: TRBD2
V gene: TRBV11-2
J gene: TRBJ2-1
clone size: NA
CDR3 DNA: TGTGCCAGCAGCCCTGAAGGGCTAGCGGGTTACAATGAGCAGTTCTTC
CDR3 protein: CASSPEGLAGYNEQFF

D gene: TRBD1
V gene: TRBV6-6
J gene: TRBJ2-7
clone size: NA
CDR3 DNA: TGTGCCAGCAGTTACCCTTGGACAGGGGCCTCCTACGAGCAGTACTTC
CDR3 protein: CASSYPWTGASYEQYF

D gene: TRBD1
V gene: TRBV7-3
J gene: TRBJ1-6
clone size: NA
CDR3 DNA: TGTGCCAGCAGCTTAGGGGACAGGGGATCACCCCTCCACTTT
CDR3 protein: CASSLGDRGSPLHF

D gene: NA
V gene: TRBV7-2
J gene: TRBJ2-3
clone size: NA
CDR3 DNA: TGTGCCAGCAGTGTGCCCGGGGGCACAGATACGCAGTATTTT
CDR3 protein: CASSVPGGTDTQYF